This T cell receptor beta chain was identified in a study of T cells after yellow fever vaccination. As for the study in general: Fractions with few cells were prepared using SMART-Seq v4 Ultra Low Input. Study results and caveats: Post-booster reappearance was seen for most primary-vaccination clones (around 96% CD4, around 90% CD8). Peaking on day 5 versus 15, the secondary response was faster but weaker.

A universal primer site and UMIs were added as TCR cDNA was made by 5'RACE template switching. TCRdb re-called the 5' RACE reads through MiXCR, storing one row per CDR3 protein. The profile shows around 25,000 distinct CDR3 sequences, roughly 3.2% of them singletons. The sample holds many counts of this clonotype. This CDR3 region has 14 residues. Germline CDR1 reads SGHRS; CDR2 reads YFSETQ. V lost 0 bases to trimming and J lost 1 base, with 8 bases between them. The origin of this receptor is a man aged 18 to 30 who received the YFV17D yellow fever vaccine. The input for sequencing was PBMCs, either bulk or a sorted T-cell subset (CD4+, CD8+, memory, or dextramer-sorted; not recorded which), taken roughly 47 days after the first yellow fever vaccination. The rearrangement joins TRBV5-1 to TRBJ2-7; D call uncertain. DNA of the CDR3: TGCGCCAGCAGCTTGGAGGTGGGGTCCTACGAGCAGTACTTC. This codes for CASSLEVGSYEQYF. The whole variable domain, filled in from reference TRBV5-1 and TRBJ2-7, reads KAGVTQTPRYLIKTRGQQVTLSCSPISGHRSVSWYQQTPGQGLQFLFEYFSETQRNKGNFPGRFSGRQFSNSRSEMNVSTLELGDSALYLCASSLEVGSYEQYFGPGTRLTVT.